This record concerns one T cell receptor (beta chain) sequence. CCR7-negative CD45RA+ TemRA cells were combined with CD45RO+ cells to form CD8 memory. Trimming left V 4 bases short and J 0 bases short, with 10 bases between. Germline CDR1 reads SGHRS; CDR2 reads YFSETQ. The CDR3 spans 14 residues. Sequencing used immunoSEQ multiplex PCR; TCRdb keeps in-frame clones, though not all of them. The sample yields about 95,000 clones, 65% to 70% seen once. This entry belongs to a study of shared clonotypes between healthy human individuals. Across the whole study: CD8 memory received one plate per donor, CD8 naive two, CD4 memory three and CD4 naive three.

The TCR comes from a young man in good health. Material for sequencing was memory CD8+ T cells sorted from blood. The subset denotes: CD45RO+ cells pooled with CCR7-negative TemRA cells. The chain couples TRBV5-1 to TRBJ2-5, with D uncertain. CDR3 sequence: CASSAATYQETQYF. Here the CDR3 DNA reads TGCGCCAGCAGCGCGGCGACGTACCAAGAGACCCAGTACTTC.